These 22 T cell receptor beta chains came from one sample sequenced in a study of blood T cells in healthy people across ages. Alongside a J-beta primer mix, a sample-barcoded 5' primer served in a second PCR lasting about 7 to 11 cycles. TCRdb used MiXCR to reprocess the 5' RACE reads, holding one entry per CDR3 protein. The table includes 790,000 or so distinct CDR3 sequences, about 56% detected once. Sequenced sample: blood. These receptors were taken from a middle-aged man in good health.

The rearrangement uses TRBV7-9 and TRBJ2-3; 9 bases fit TRBD1. CDR3 length equals 16 residues. V lost 5 bases to trimming and J lost 0 bases; unmatched junction nucleotides: 6. Germline CDR1 is SEHNR and CDR2 is FQNEAQ (reference sequence). CDR3 loop: CASSDDGTGSTDTQYF. CDR3 in DNA: TGTGCCAGCAGCGACGACGGGACAGGGAGCACAGATACGCAGTATTTT.

The chain joins TRBV20-1 to TRBJ2-3; D is possibly TRBD2 (5 bases). The length of the CDR3 is 14 residues. Trimming shortened V by 4 bases and J by 2 bases, and 13 bases separated the two germline ends. The germline V gene has CDR1 DFQATT and CDR2 SNEGSKA (reference sequence). The DNA for the CDR3 is TGCAGTGCTAAACTAGTACCTTCCACAGATACGCAGTATTTT. Protein: CSAKLVPSTDTQYF.

The chain combines TRBV20-1 with TRBJ2-3, with unresolved D. The length of the CDR3 is 14 residues. Germline V gene sequence: CDR1 DFQATT, CDR2 SNEGSKA (reference sequence). The V gene lost 3 bases and the J gene lost 4 bases, with 14 bases spanning the gap. The CDR3 protein is CSASRPELADTQYF. The CDR3 bases are TGCAGTGCTAGTCGTCCAGAGTTGGCAGATACGCAGTATTTT.

CDR3 coding DNA: TGCAGCGTTGAAGCTAGCACAGATACGCAGTATTTT. Translating gives CSVEASTDTQYF. V usage is TRBV29-1 and J usage is TRBJ2-3; unclear D gene. From germline, CDR1 is SQVTM and CDR2 ANQGSEA. The CDR3 is 12 amino acids. Trimming stripped 1 base from V and 0 bases from J, with 2 bases between.

The gene calls are TRBV4-3 and TRBJ2-3; 7 nucleotides agree with TRBD2. The CDR3 is 17 amino acids. Trimming took 1 base from V and 2 from J; bases not matched to a gene: 9. CDR1 and CDR2 from the germline V gene are LGHNA and YSLEER. The CDR3 DNA is TGCGCCAGCAGCCAAGGTGTGCGGGAGAGGGTCACAGATACGCAGTATTTT. It codes for CASSQGVRERVTDTQYF.

The rearrangement links TRBV7-8 to TRBJ2-1; D may be TRBD1 (5 bases). Trimming took off 5 bases at V and 5 bases at J, with 19 bases between the two ends. CDR1 and CDR2 (germline): SGHVS, FQNEAQ. The length of the CDR3 is 16 residues. Here the CDR3 reads CASSHKAGKYDNEQFF. The DNA for the CDR3 is TGTGCCAGCAGCCATAAGGCAGGGAAATATGACAATGAGCAGTTCTTC.

In this sample, this clonotype turned up once. Sequence at one end of the junction differs from germline and may be a read error. The rearrangement uses TRBV28 and TRBJ2-7, with 10 nucleotides matching TRBD2. CDR1 is MDHEN, CDR2 SYDVKM, per germline. The CDR3 covers 16 residues. The CDR3 DNA sequence: TGTGCCAACAGTTTCCCACTAGCGGGGAGCTCCTACGAGCAGTACTTC. It is translated as CANSFPLAGSSYEQYF.

This clonotype was found once. The rearrangement joins TRBV6-1 to TRBJ2-6; 9 bases are shared with TRBD2. V lost 8 bases to trimming and J lost 0 bases; unmatched junction nucleotides: 11. The CDR3 runs to 18 residues. In germline, CDR1 is MNHNS, CDR2 SASEGT. The DNA for the CDR3 is TGTGCCAGCCTGTGGGCTAGCGGGATCAGCTCTGGGGCCAACGTCCTGACTTTC. Its protein is CASLWASGISSGANVLTF.

The chain is built from TRBV11-2 and TRBJ2-1, with TRBD1 matching 8 bases. J was trimmed by 15 bases and V by 5 bases; bases with no gene match: 6. From germline, CDR1 is SGHAT and CDR2 FQNNGV. This CDR3 spans 11 amino acids. CDR3: CASSLDRGPFF. For the CDR3, the DNA is TGTGCCAGCAGCCTCGACAGGGGTCCGTTCTTC.

As regards this clonotype: The junction and the germline gene differ at one end; a read error may be behind it. The chain has TRBV12-5 and TRBJ2-1; the match to TRBD2 covers 12 bases. This CDR3 comprises 14 residues. Germline loops: CDR1 LGHNT, CDR2 FRNRAP. CDR3 DNA sequence: TGTGCTTGTGGCAGACTAGCGGGAGTGGGTGAGCAGTTCTTC. Its protein is CACGRLAGVGEQFF.

This sequence joins TRBV4-2 and TRBJ1-2, with D maybe TRBD1 (5 bases). The length of the CDR3 is 15 residues. Germline CDR1 and CDR2: LGHNA and YNFKEQ. Trimming left V 0 bases short and J 2 bases short, with 10 bases between. The CDR3 reads CASSQDKGENYGYTF. DNA of the CDR3: TGTGCCAGCAGCCAAGATAAAGGGGAGAACTATGGCTACACCTTC.

The gene calls are TRBV6-2 or TRBV6-3 and TRBJ2-7; a possible D gene is TRBD2 (5 bases). Germline V gene lookup returns CDR1 MNHEY and CDR2 SVGEGT. The CDR3 contains 13 residues. Trimming took 0 bases from V and 6 from J, leaving 9 bases between them. The CDR3 DNA is TGTGCCAGCAGTTACTCCACCGGAGGCGAGCAGTACTTC. Protein: CASSYSTGGEQYF.

This chain links TRBV6-6 with TRBJ2-4; possible D gene TRBD1, 6 bases. The J call is in doubt because the DNA end fits TRBJ2-7 better. The CDR3 contains 15 residues. Germline lookup yields CDR1 MNHNY and CDR2 SVGAGI (reference sequence). CDR3 coding DNA: TGTGCCAGCAGTCCCCTAGAGGGGGATTGGAGCGAGCAGTACTTC. It is translated as CASSPLEGDWSEQYF.

V is TRBV6-1 and J is TRBJ2-2; D is perhaps TRBD1 or TRBD2 (6 bases each). From germline, CDR1 is MNHNS and CDR2 SASEGT. V was trimmed by 0 bases and J by 1 base, leaving 12 bases between them. The CDR3 loop spans 17 amino acids. CDR3 protein: CASSEAGGTMNTGELFF. The DNA for the CDR3 is TGTGCCAGCAGTGAAGCGGGGGGCACCATGAACACCGGGGAGCTGTTTTTT.

The gene calls are TRBV10-3 and TRBJ1-4; D not resolved. Trimming left V 4 bases short and J 4 bases short, with 7 bases between. Looked up from germline, CDR1 is ENHRY and CDR2 is SYGVKD. CDR3 size: 13 residues. The CDR3 nucleotides are TGTGCCATCAGTGGAGGCGGTAATGAAAAACTGTTTTTT. As protein: CAISGGGNEKLFF.

The chain couples TRBV20-1 to TRBJ1-6; no firm D call. The V gene's germline CDR1 is DFQATT and CDR2 SNEGSKA (reference sequence). This CDR3 has 15 amino acids. Trimming shortened V by 5 bases and J by 0 bases, and 11 bases separated the two germline ends. CDR3 sequence reads: CSAGFLSSYNSPLHF. CDR3 in DNA: TGCAGTGCTGGTTTTTTGAGCTCCTATAATTCACCCCTCCACTTT.

This rearrangement joins TRBV5-1 to TRBJ2-5; D remains ambiguous. Germline CDR1 SGHRS, CDR2 YFSETQ. The CDR3 totals 14 residues. V was pared by 1 base and J by 2 bases, with 9 bases between. CDR3 nucleotide sequence: TGCGCCAGCAGCTTGATCAGCAGGCAAGAGACCCAGTACTTC. This gives the protein CASSLISRQETQYF.

This chain joins TRBV14 and TRBJ2-1, with a weak D call TRBD2 (6 bases). The V end was cut by 4 bases, the J end by 2 bases, with 12 bases between. This CDR3 comprises 15 residues. Germline lookup yields CDR1 SGHDN and CDR2 FVKESK. The DNA of the CDR3 is TGTGCCAGCAGCCTTACGGGAGATCCCTACAATGAGCAGTTCTTC. Amino acid sequence: CASSLTGDPYNEQFF.

This clonotype was found a few times. V and J are TRBV7-2 and TRBJ2-3; D gene ambiguous. Trimming cost V 3 bases and J 2 bases, with 12 bases left between them. The CDR3 length is 15 residues. Germline assignment: CDR1 SGHTA and CDR2 FQGNSA. Here the CDR3 DNA reads TGTGCCAGCAGCTTCGTACGCCATACCACAGATACGCAGTATTTT. It yields the protein CASSFVRHTTDTQYF.

CDR3: CASSGGPGDGYTF. In nucleotides, the CDR3 is TGTGCCAGCAGCGGGGGCCCAGGGGATGGCTACACCTTC. The chain has TRBV12-3 or TRBV12-4 and TRBJ1-2; weak D call: TRBD1 (6 bases). Trimming pared 6 bases from V and 6 bases from J, leaving 14 bases between. The CDR3 is made up of 13 amino acids.

The chain joins TRBV29-1 to TRBJ2-5; D unclear. Near its end, the DNA agrees better with TRBJ2-7, so the J call may be wrong. From germline, CDR1 is SQVTM and CDR2 ANQGSEA. The CDR3 is 14 residues long. CDR3 DNA sequence: TGCAGCGCTTCCATACCTGCCGTCCTCTACGAGCAGTACTTC. Translated: CSASIPAVLYEQYF.

With regard to this clonotype: Germline is not matched at one junction end, which may reflect a read error. J is TRBJ1-4 and V is TRBV10-3; D is perhaps TRBD1 (5 bases). This CDR3 contains 15 residues. Germline lookup yields CDR1 ENHRY and CDR2 SYGVKD. CDR3 region: CAIGEKAGKGEKLFF. CDR3 DNA sequence: TGTGCCATCGGTGAGAAGGCAGGGAAAGGTGAAAAACTGTTTTTT.